These 5 T cell receptor beta chains were sequenced from one sample in a study of molecular identifiers for immune sequencing clone quantification. TCRdb used MiXCR to reprocess the PCR reads, holding one entry per CDR3 protein. The sample lists 490,000 or so distinct CDR3 sequences, over 20% seen once, with about 0.8% in the top ten. Material for sequencing was naive CD8+ T cells from blood, with Jurkat cell RNA spiked in. Subset in this sample: FACS-sorted CD8+CD4-CCR7+CD45RA+ naive T cells. All receptors come from a human donor in good health. Some libraries in this study had Jurkat cell RNA spiked in.

The table lists this clonotype with a count of one. Compared with germline, one end of the junction differs, possibly owing to a read error. J is TRBJ2-3 and V is TRBV7-7, with 13 nucleotides matching TRBD2. Germline CDR1 and CDR2: SSHAT and FNYEAQ (reference sequence). This CDR3 contains 16 residues. CDR3: CASSPELAGGTDTQYF. The CDR3 DNA reads as TGTGCTAGCAGCCCAGAACTAGCGGGAGGGACGGATACGCAGTATTTT.

The chain carries TRBV3-1 and TRBJ1-1; no clear D gene. This CDR3 region has 16 residues. Per the germline V gene, CDR1 is LGHDT and CDR2 is YNNKEL (reference sequence). V lost 5 bases to trimming and J lost 1 base, with 17 bases between them. The CDR3 DNA reads TGTGCCAGCAGCTTTAACGCCGGGCCCCGGAACACTGAAGCTTTCTTT. This gives the protein CASSFNAGPRNTEAFF.

The chain is built from TRBV3-2 and TRBJ1-1; TRBD1 was called by the table and not checked on the DNA. TRBV3-2 is flagged as a pseudogene. The CDR3 is 14 residues long. The CDR3 coding sequence is TGTGCCAGCAGCCAAGTCTCAGGGAAGCCTGAAGCTTTCTTT. Its protein product is CASSQVSGKPEAFF.

CDR3 amino acids: CASSPGRGLGWDEQFF. The CDR3 DNA sequence: TGTGCCAGCAGCCCTGGGCGGGGACTAGGCTGGGATGAGCAGTTCTTC. This rearrangement joins TRBV7-9 to TRBJ2-1; 8 bases are shared with TRBD2. Germline CDR1 and CDR2: SEHNR and FQNEAQ (reference sequence). V was clipped by 5 bases and J by 8 bases; unmatched bases: 14. The CDR3 is 16 amino acids.

Remarks on this clonotype: Here the CDR3 omits its conserved ending phenylalanine or tryptophan, so a read error is the likely source. The chain couples TRBV7-2 to TRBJ2-1, with TRBD2 as a possible D gene (7 bases). The CDR3 is 16 amino acids. V was shortened by 4 bases and J by 4 bases, with 17 bases between the two germline ends. Germline CDR1 reads SGHTA; CDR2 reads FQGNSA. CDR3: CASSSLGGGQYNEQFS. CDR3 bases: TGTGCCAGCAGCTCCCTCGGCGGGGGACAATACAATGAGCAGTTCTCC.